This TCR beta chain originates from a study of cytomegalovirus exposure and HLA in healthy donors (dated by TCRdb to 2016 to 2017). Study-level background: An earlier analysis of more than 550 of the donors reported approximately 280 Gb of sequence data and about 120 million unique TCR beta sequences obtained from around 170 million T cells. Approximately 310 gigabases of sequencing data and approximately 92 million unique TCR sequences made up an early release that covered over 550 HLA-typed donors. The genetic ancestry cluster associated with self-reported Caucasian donors included about 81% of the roughly 390 genotyped donors. The study was designed to test whether signatures of past pathogen exposure could be identified by cataloging public T cell receptors. Using immunosequencing, the study profiled T cell repertoires from 500 to 800 subjects and related those repertoires to cytomegalovirus serostatus. In addition to the first cohort of about 650 subjects, a separate validation cohort of approximately 120 different subjects was used. To predict cytomegalovirus infection status, the study brought together high-throughput TCR immunosequencing, statistical association of individual TCRs with disease status, and machine learning. In a later analysis, previously published TCR beta repertoires from several hundred donors were re-analyzed and high-resolution HLA genotyping was added so that TCR occurrence patterns could be studied. In the later analysis, no new phenotypic data were used to find candidate immune exposures; instead, reliance was placed on TCR beta sequences and their occurrence across donors. To decide whether each TCR beta V gene segment behaved as functional or pseudogenic, an earlier analysis of some 600 of the donors relied on high-throughput TCR beta sequencing. Donor age, sex, ethnicity and CMV serostatus were compiled together with the repertoire data. A later genetic analysis took genome-wide SNP genotypes for about 65% of the 666 donors and used that subset as a discovery cohort. Every discovery cohort repertoire had been produced on one sequencing platform. HLA typing included class I and class II loci at four-digit resolution. The number of donors typed differed by locus, with 629-630 for A, B, C, DRB1 and DQB1, around 560 for DQA1, 606 for DPA1, and some 470 for DPB1. Roughly 5 DR-DQ haplotypes were treated as single units for association and clustering because of strong linkage in the cohort. Across approximately 400 genotyped donors of the cohort, an average of roughly 200,000 unique TCR beta nucleotide sequences per donor were sequenced, and roughly 20% of those sequences were non-productive.

Comments on this clone: Its antigen target is currently unknown. Base-call qualities are not available, and no considerably larger clone is one nucleotide away.

The cohort consisted of more than 650 healthy bone marrow donors. Cohort members were all nominally healthy when sampled, although unrecorded immune exposures were likely present. The donor tested CMV seropositive and was one of the 289 seropositive cohort members. A peripheral blood sample was provided by each donor, and peripheral blood mononuclear cells were used for TCR beta sequencing. Genomic DNA extraction from the blood cell samples was performed with the Qiagen DNeasy Blood Extraction Kit. The study at large found these results: In a later analysis, TCR association rates were found to vary across HLA loci, with the most associated TCRs seen for DRB1 alleles and the fewest for HLA-C alleles. Some 16 rarely observed V segments, including chromosome 9 orphons, were excluded from the earlier analysis of several hundred of the donors because counts were too low. A later genetic analysis associated a missense DCLRE1C variant with V-gene and J-gene trimming of TCR beta chains, and an independent cohort replicated the association. The 87-base-pair reads could not distinguish some IMGT-functional V segments, including TRBV6-2 and TRBV6-3, so those segments were excluded. Correlated functional status among segregating V segments might reflect linkage disequilibrium, but an unknown experimental factor could not be ruled out. The authors suggested that the approach could potentially be generalized to other disease states and immunological phenotypes. Several of the top co-occurrence clusters appeared to be linked to parvovirus B19, influenza, CMV and Epstein-Barr virus, according to a later analysis. When HLA alleles, especially DR and DQ, strongly co-occurred, attributing TCR associations to individual alleles was difficult. Because HLA typing was missing for some donors at each locus, association tests included only the typed subset. While some public TCRs were present in many individuals, most TCR sequences turned up only very rarely across donors. The classifier was reported to diagnose cytomegalovirus status with high specificity and sensitivity in both the original cohort and the validation cohort. Compared with equally common non-associated chains, HLA-associated TCR beta chains in a later analysis were more clonally expanded and had lower generation probabilities. The study listed over 150 TCR beta chains as associated with cytomegalovirus. Roughly uniform sequencing depth across donors was assumed in presence/absence analyses, although this assumption may not hold. An earlier analysis of 450 to 750 of the donors showed that most TCR beta V segments appeared in productive rearrangements either about 87% or about 30% of the time, which broadly matched IMGT annotations. This cohort had only TCR beta chains sequenced, and the lack of alpha or paired-chain data limited which features could be detected. A further reported finding was that TCR beta sequences accurately predicted the HLA-A and HLA-B alleles for most subjects in the first cohort. In vitro tests confirmed that three of the cytomegalovirus-associated TCR beta chains recognize cytomegalovirus antigens. Specific HLA alleles were associated with roughly 16,000 TCR beta sequences at a false discovery rate of 0.05 in a later analysis. Most CMV-associated TCR beta chains appeared to be HLA-restricted in a later analysis, and the HLA associations seemed to be driven largely by CMV exposure. For the cohort, immune exposure information was limited to CMV serostatus. In a later genetic analysis, fewer N-insertions in productive TCRs were reported among donors in an Asian-associated ancestry cluster than the roughly 640-donor mean. A cluster of highly shared sequence variants was judged likely to be a technical artifact of the sequencing pipeline.

CDR1 SEHNR and CDR2 FQNEAQ are derived from the germline V gene (reference sequence). Trimming removed 1 base from V and 6 bases from J; the gene matches leave 10 bases unexplained. Its CDR3 holds 16 amino acids, cysteine through phenylalanine. Of the read, only the CDR3 DNA is kept; its 48 bases are in frame from base 1. The method was the immunoSEQ multiplex PCR assay. A mixture of 60 forward primers for TCR Vbeta segments and 13 reverse primers for TCR Jbeta segments was used in the multiplex PCR. The CDR3 region of rearranged TCR beta genes was amplified from genomic DNA by a multiplex PCR assay. On the Illumina HiSeq System, the amplified TCR beta libraries were sequenced as 87-base-pair reads. Regarding the original processing steps: A later analysis counted approximately 84 million unique TCR beta chains across the 690 or so repertoires, and 9.5 million to 11 million of these chains were shared by at least two donors. Raw reads were error-corrected and collapsed into unique sequences by a nearest-neighbor algorithm in which closely related sequences were merged to remove PCR and sequencing errors. Alignment of CDR3 sequences to IMGT reference sequences was used to assign V, D and J gene segments. For a sequence to be retained, at least a six-nucleotide match to both a V gene segment and a J gene segment was required. Rearrangements were classified as productive when the CDR3 lacked stop codons and remained in frame with V and J, and all other rearrangements were classified as non-productive. CDR3 was defined according to IMGT convention as the region running from the second conserved V-encoded cysteine to the conserved J-encoded phenylalanine. In an earlier analysis of just under 600 of the donors, sequences lacking an unambiguous match to a single V gene segment were excluded. In an earlier analysis of 587 of the donors, V segments were called functional above 56.7% productive rearrangements and were called segregating when the between-donor standard deviation exceeded 5%. A statistical classification framework was built for diagnosing cytomegalovirus status from the catalog of TCR beta chain sequences. In a later analysis, V and J genes were assigned by comparing TCR nucleotide sequences against IMGT/GENE-DB human TR gene sequences. A later analysis assigned CDR3 sequences and most-parsimonious VDJ recombination scenarios with the TCRdist pipeline. In a later analysis, each TCR beta chain was defined by its CDR3 amino acid sequence together with its V-gene family, and reads without a unique V-gene family were excluded. A later analysis removed 600 or so highly shared, low-generation-probability nucleotide sequences to deal with suspected cross-contamination and a sequencing artifact. In a later analysis, a clonal expansion index for each public chain was calculated from normalized within-repertoire ranks of inferred template counts. In a later analysis, generation probabilities were computed with a VDJ recombination model fitted to out-of-frame rearrangements, and the resulting probabilities were checked against IGoR. Hypergeometric tests were used in a later analysis to score TCR-TCR, TCR-HLA and TCR-CMV co-occurrence, with a repertoire-size bias correction applied to the TCR pairs. A later analysis estimated false discovery rates by permuting HLA or CMV assignments 20 times. In a later analysis, co-occurring TCRs were grouped using DBSCAN, with TCRdist sequence similarity added in when clustering inside HLA-allele-positive subsets. Repertoires with fewer than 30,000 or more than 120,000 public chains, plus five repertoires with anomalous nucleotide sharing, were excluded from co-occurrence clustering. Imported from immuneACCESS, the table was reduced by TCRdb to in-frame sequences with V and J called. These copies leave out some clones; in studies compared against another copy, an unresolved V gene accounts for under half, and the cause of the remainder is not known. The V and J calls and clone size are taken from that table; D and trimming were inferred from the DNA. Across this sample there are some 150,000 clones, with around 81% seen only once. The ten largest account for over 5% of the sample.

The chain employs TRBV7-9 and TRBJ1-2, with 8 bases matching TRBD1. The TCR originated in a woman between 40 and 55 years old in good health and CMV-seropositive. Sample: PBMCs. The sequence in DNA is TGTGCCAGCAGCTTAGGCGGGACAGGCCCAAGTGATGGCTACACCTTC. The translation is CASSLGGTGPSDGYTF.